This T cell receptor beta chain was identified during a study of CD8 T cells in ankylosing spondylitis. CDR1 is SGHDT, CDR2 YYEEEE, per germline. V lost 7 bases and J 8 bases, leaving 12 bases between the germline ends. This CDR3 spans 11 amino acids. This clonotype was observed a few times. Its antigen is currently unknown. Generation of TCR beta libraries employed quantitative 5'-RACE incorporating molecular barcodes. TCRdb passed the 5' RACE reads through MiXCR, listing each CDR3 protein once. The repertoire holds around 770,000 distinct CDR3 sequences, around 20% seen once, with 19% in the top ten. Study-wide findings and caveats: Disease-linked clones had a CD8+ phenotype and relatively low frequency in peripheral blood. Blood of patients with ankylosing spondylitis appeared to be characterized by a TCR beta motif of several highly homologous variants.

The specimen sequenced was blood, either unsorted or a sorted T cell fraction (not recorded which). The source is a male donor with ankylosing spondylitis. This chain joins TRBV5-6 and TRBJ1-2; D ambiguous. The CDR3 nucleotides are TGTGCCAGCCAGGCCCTCCTCGGCTACACCTTC. Its protein product is CASQALLGYTF.